The present T cell receptor beta chain was sequenced within a study of vaccination and CD4 T cells after COVID-19. The assay that was used to sequence DNA from cultured CD4+ T cells was the Oncomine TCR Beta short-read assay. TCRdb reprocessed the PCR reads via MiXCR and lists one record per CDR3 protein. Among around 15,000 distinct CDR3 sequences, 63% were seen once, and the ten largest hold around 12%. Worth noting for this clonotype: Its antigen is currently unknown.

Regarding treatment: approximately 11-day PBMC culture with coronavirus spike peptide pools or control peptides (ViraFEST assay). Germline CDR1 SGHTA, CDR2 FQGNSA. The CDR3 is 13 residues long. J is TRBJ2-1 and V is TRBV7-2, with D tentatively TRBD1 (5 bases). The end of the DNA fits TRBJ2-7 better, so the J call may be wrong. This receptor was taken from a human donor who had recovered from COVID-19. Source material: CD4+ T cells from blood, cultured in vitro. CDR3 in amino acids: CASSFDRLYEQYF. In nucleotides, the CDR3 is TGTGCCAGCAGCTTCGACAGACTCTACGAGCAGTACTTC.